These 18 T cell receptor beta chains were all obtained from the same sample, sequenced in a study of regulatory T cells in long-lasting Graves disease. Through Arm-PCR of CDR3 regions and iRepertoire HTBI primers, TCR beta libraries were built. A single record per CDR3 protein comes from TCRdb applying MiXCR to the multiplex PCR reads. The profile shows more than 450,000 distinct CDR3 sequences, roughly 17% of them singletons. Time point indicated: newly diagnosed GD, antithyroid drugs for less than 3 months. The TCR library was made from RNA extracted from PBMCs. Separately, the same data were catalogued under a study of T cells in Graves' hyperthyroidism and ophthalmopathy.

This specimen was peripheral blood mononuclear cells (PBMCs), taken at new diagnosis, from a patient treated with antithyroid drugs. The receptor source for this set is a man in his forties with Graves disease.

This clonotype has only a few counts. Being one base from a much bigger clone, this may be a read error. V and J are TRBV20-1 and TRBJ2-7, with 7 nucleotides matching TRBD1. CDR3 size: 14 residues. Per the germline V gene, CDR1 is DFQATT and CDR2 is SNEGSKA (reference sequence). J gave up 5 bases and V 3 bases, and 10 bases lay outside the gene matches. Here the CDR3 reads CSASDLDRMDEQYF. The CDR3 coding sequence is TGCAGTGCTAGCGATCTGGACAGGATGGACGAGCAGTACTTC.

This clonotype was seen many times. The chain links TRBV6-1 to TRBJ2-7, with D possibly called TRBD1 or TRBD2 (5 bases each). The CDR3 extends over 17 amino acids. V dropped 5 bases and J dropped 3 bases, with 23 bases sitting between them. The germline CDR1 and CDR2 sequences are MNHNS and SASEGT. CDR3 bases: TGTGCCAGCAGTCGGGACGCCTTAGGGAGACTCGACTACGAGCAGTACTTC. It specifies CASSRDALGRLDYEQYF.

Comment on this clonotype: A much larger clone lies one base from this, so it may be a read error. The conserved phenylalanine or tryptophan is not found at the CDR3 terminus, so this likely reflects a read error. V gene TRBV30 combines with J gene TRBJ2-2; 7 bases line up with TRBD1. V gave up 4 bases and J gave up 3 bases; unmatched junction bases: 5. Germline V gene lookup returns CDR1 GTSNPN and CDR2 SVGIG (reference sequence). This CDR3 has 14 residues. The CDR3, as DNA: TGTGCCTGGATTGAGGGGGCGGACACCGGGGAGCTGTTTCTT. It codes for CAWIEGADTGELFL.

The rearrangement joins TRBV6-1 to TRBJ2-7, with 8 bases fitting TRBD1. This CDR3 spans 14 amino acids. CDR1 is MNHNS and CDR2 is SASEGT in the germline V gene. V was clipped by 8 bases and J by 0 bases; unmatched bases: 6. Here the CDR3 DNA reads TGTGCCAGCCGCCGGGGACAGGTCTCCTACGAGCAGTACTTC. It encodes CASRRGQVSYEQYF.

This clonotype was counted ten times or more. The chain uses TRBV18 and TRBJ2-1; TRBD1 matches 7 bases. CDR1 is KGHSH and CDR2 is LQKENI in the germline V gene. CDR3 length equals 16 residues. Trimming cost V 3 bases and J 2 bases; bases outside gene matches: 7. The CDR3 nucleotides are TGTGCCAGCTCACCCCCGGGACAGTACCCCTACAATGAGCAGTTCTTC. Protein: CASSPPGQYPYNEQFF.

This clonotype was observed a few times. The chain combines TRBV9 with TRBJ2-7; D is perhaps TRBD1 or TRBD2 (5 bases each). The CDR3 loop spans 15 amino acids. Trimming removed 0 bases from V and 0 bases from J, with 10 bases in between. The V gene's germline CDR1 is SGDLS and CDR2 YYNGEE. The CDR3 loop reads CASSVGGTPSYEQYF. CDR3 nucleotide sequence: TGTGCCAGCAGCGTAGGGGGGACCCCCTCCTACGAGCAGTACTTC.

The sample holds many counts of this clonotype. This chain links TRBV20-1 with TRBJ2-3; 8 bases are a match to TRBD2. With 0 bases clipped from V and 0 bases from J, the junction kept 5 bases outside the gene matches. CDR1 and CDR2 from the germline V gene are DFQATT and SNEGSKA (reference sequence). CDR3 size: 16 residues. The CDR3 sequence: CSARDRSGTSTDTQYF. The CDR3 DNA is TGCAGTGCTAGAGATCGTAGCGGGACTAGCACAGATACGCAGTATTTT.

This clonotype was observed many times. The CDR3 protein is CASSTGRGRSEQFF. The CDR3 DNA reads as TGTGCCAGCAGTACGGGACGCGGGAGGAGTGAGCAGTTCTTC. V is TRBV2 and J is TRBJ2-1, with 8 bases matching TRBD2. Germline-derived CDR1 and CDR2 are SNHLY and FYNNEI. CDR3 size: 14 residues. V gave up 5 bases and J gave up 9 bases; unmatched junction bases: 9. Looking up the rest from reference TRBV2 and TRBJ2-1 gives the full variable domain: EPEVTQTPSHQVTQMGQEVILRCVPISNHLYFYWYRQILGQKVEFLVSFYNNEISEKSEIFDDQFSVERPDGSNFTLKIRSTKLEDSAMYFCASSTGRGRSEQFFGPGTRLTVL.

With respect to this clonotype: Given a far larger clone just one base away, this is likely a sequencing read error. The V and J genes are TRBV12-3 or TRBV12-4 and TRBJ2-7, with TRBD1 matching 8 bases. There are 13 residues in the CDR3. J was trimmed by 2 bases and V by 7 bases; bases with no gene match: 4. This CDR3 reads CASNSTGAYEQYF. The CDR3, as DNA: TGTGCCAGCAATTCGACAGGGGCCTACGAGCAGTACTTC.

This clonotype was seen only once. Since a much larger clone is just one base distant, this may be a read error. The CDR3 DNA reads TGCAGTGCTAGAGATATTGCCCTAGGGACCCAGTTCTTC. This translates into CSARDIALGTQFF. The chain carries TRBV20-1 and TRBJ2-1; D is tentatively TRBD1 or TRBD2 (5 bases each). Germline V gives CDR1 DFQATT, CDR2 SNEGSKA (reference sequence). This CDR3 spans 13 amino acids. Trimming removed 0 bases from V and 13 bases from J, with 16 bases in between.

V is TRBV30 and J is TRBJ2-7; D unresolved. CDR3 length equals 13 residues. Germline assignment: CDR1 GTSNPN and CDR2 SVGIG (reference sequence). V lost 0 bases and J lost 0, with 6 bases in between. The CDR3 sequence: CAWSVGVSYEQYF. CDR3 bases: TGTGCCTGGAGTGTTGGCGTCTCCTACGAGCAGTACTTC.

This clonotype was seen repeatedly, ten times or more. Here the CDR3 DNA reads TGTGCCTGGAGTACTGACTTTACAGCCTACGAGCAGTACTTC. Translation: CAWSTDFTAYEQYF. J is TRBJ2-7 and V is TRBV30; unclear D gene. Germline CDR1 and CDR2: GTSNPN and SVGIG (reference sequence). V was clipped by 2 bases and J by 2 bases, with 13 bases between them. The CDR3 is made up of 14 amino acids.

This clonotype was recorded many times. This rearrangement joins TRBV27 to TRBJ2-7; 10 bases are a match to TRBD2. Per the germline V gene, CDR1 is MNHEY and CDR2 is SMNVEV (reference sequence). The CDR3 has 14 residues. V dropped 5 bases and J dropped 3; count of bases not matched to a gene: 4. In DNA form, the CDR3 reads TGTGCCAGCAGTCCGGGACTAGCGAGCTACGAGCAGTACTTC. This translates into CASSPGLASYEQYF.

In this sample, this clonotype turned up a few times. A junction boundary mismatches the germline segment, possibly from a read error. The chain carries TRBV2 and TRBJ2-7; D uncertain. CDR1 is SNHLY, CDR2 FYNNEI, per germline. The CDR3 contains 15 residues. CDR3 DNA: TGCGCCAGCAGCCAGGAATCCTCACCGGCCTACGAGCAGTACTTC. Its protein product is CASSQESSPAYEQYF. The full variable domain, its missing parts supplied by reference TRBV2 and TRBJ2-7, is EPEVTQTPSHQVTQMGQEVILRCVPISNHLYFYWYRQILGQKVEFLVSFYNNEISEKSEIFDDQFSVERPDGSNFTLKIRSTKLEDSAMYFCASSQESSPAYEQYFGPGTRLTVT.

V usage is TRBV12-3 or TRBV12-4 and J usage is TRBJ1-6; a possible D gene is TRBD1 (5 bases). The V end was cut by 3 bases, the J end by 3 bases, with 18 bases between. This CDR3 is built from 18 residues. CDR3 residues: CASSLRDRPTHYNSPLHF. CDR3 DNA: TGTGCCAGCAGTTTGAGGGACCGCCCAACCCACTATAATTCACCCCTCCACTTT.

This clonotype was observed at least ten times. This chain joins TRBV20-1 and TRBJ2-7; 10 bases align to TRBD1. CDR3 length: 14 amino acids. Trimming at V came to 6 bases and at J to 7 bases, leaving 12 bases not matched to a gene. Germline CDR1 DFQATT, CDR2 SNEGSKA (reference sequence). The CDR3 nucleotides are TGCAGTGCAAAAGAAGGGACAGGGGCTTGGGAGCAGTACTTC. Translated, it gives CSAKEGTGAWEQYF.

This clonotype was counted many times. The rearrangement joins TRBV11-2 to TRBJ2-7; D is undetermined. CDR3 length equals 19 residues. Between the trimmed V and J ends, which lost 5 bases and 6 bases, there was a span of 32 bases. Germline values: CDR1 SGHAT, CDR2 FQNNGV. The CDR3 DNA is TGTGCCAGCAGCCAGAGCGCTAGTTTGGGTTTCGGATCAAAGGGCGAGCAGTACTTC. Translation: CASSQSASLGFGSKGEQYF.

This clonotype was recorded many times. The V call is TRBV27, the J call TRBJ2-1, with 8 bases that match TRBD2. The CDR3 has 15 amino acids. CDR1 and CDR2 (germline): MNHEY, SMNVEV (reference sequence). Trimming removed 6 bases from V and 6 bases from J; junction bases left unmatched: 10. CDR3 loop: CASSRTGGPPNEQFF. The CDR3, as DNA: TGTGCCAGCAGCCGAACGGGAGGGCCACCCAATGAGCAGTTCTTC.